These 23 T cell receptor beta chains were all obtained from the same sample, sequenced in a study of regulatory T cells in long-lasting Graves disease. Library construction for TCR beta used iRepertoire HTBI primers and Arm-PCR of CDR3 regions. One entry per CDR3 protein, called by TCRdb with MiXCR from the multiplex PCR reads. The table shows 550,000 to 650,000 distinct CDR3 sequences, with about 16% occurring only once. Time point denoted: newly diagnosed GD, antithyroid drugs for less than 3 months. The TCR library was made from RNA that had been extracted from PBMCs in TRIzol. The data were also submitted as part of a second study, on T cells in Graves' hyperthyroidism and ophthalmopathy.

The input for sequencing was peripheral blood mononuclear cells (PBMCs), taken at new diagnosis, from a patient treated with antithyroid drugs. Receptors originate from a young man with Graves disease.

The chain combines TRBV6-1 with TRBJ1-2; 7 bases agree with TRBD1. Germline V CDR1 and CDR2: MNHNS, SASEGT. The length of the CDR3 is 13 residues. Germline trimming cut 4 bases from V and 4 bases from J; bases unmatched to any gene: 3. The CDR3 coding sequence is TGTGCCAGCAGTGGGCGGGACAGCTATGGCTACACCTTC. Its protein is CASSGRDSYGYTF.

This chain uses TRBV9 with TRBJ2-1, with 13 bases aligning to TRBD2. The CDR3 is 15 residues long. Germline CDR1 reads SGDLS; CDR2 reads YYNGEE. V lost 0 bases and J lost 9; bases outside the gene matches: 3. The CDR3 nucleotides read TGTGCCAGCAGCGTAGACGGACTAGCGGGAGCTGAGCAGTTCTTC. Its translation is CASSVDGLAGAEQFF. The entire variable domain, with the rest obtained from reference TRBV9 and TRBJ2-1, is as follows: DSGVTQTPKHLITATGQRVTLRCSPRSGDLSVYWYQQSLDQGLQFLIQYYNGEERAKGNILERFSAQQFPDLHSELNLSSLELGDSALYFCASSVDGLAGAEQFFGPGTRLTVL.

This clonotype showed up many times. Here the CDR3 DNA reads TGTGCCAGCAGCGCACCGGGAGCCCGGCAGAATGAGCAGTTCTTC. Translated: CASSAPGARQNEQFF. This chain links TRBV7-9 with TRBJ2-1; perhaps TRBD2 as D (6 bases). Germline V lookup: CDR1 SEHNR, CDR2 FQNEAQ (reference sequence). The CDR3 length is 15 residues. The germline V and J ends were trimmed by 5 bases and 7 bases, with 18 bases remaining between them.

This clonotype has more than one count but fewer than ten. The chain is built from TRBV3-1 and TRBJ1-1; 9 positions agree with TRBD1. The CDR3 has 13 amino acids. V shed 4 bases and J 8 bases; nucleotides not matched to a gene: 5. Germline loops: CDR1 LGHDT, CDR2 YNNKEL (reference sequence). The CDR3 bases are TGTGCCAGCAGCCTACTAGACAGGGGGGAAGCTTTCTTT. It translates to CASSLLDRGEAFF.

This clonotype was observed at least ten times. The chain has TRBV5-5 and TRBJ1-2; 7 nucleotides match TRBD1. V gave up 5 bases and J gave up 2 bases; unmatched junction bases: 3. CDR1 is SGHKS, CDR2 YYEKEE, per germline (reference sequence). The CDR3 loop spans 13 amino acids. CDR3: CASRPGQNYGYTF. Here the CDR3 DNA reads TGTGCCAGCAGGCCGGGACAGAACTATGGCTACACCTTC.

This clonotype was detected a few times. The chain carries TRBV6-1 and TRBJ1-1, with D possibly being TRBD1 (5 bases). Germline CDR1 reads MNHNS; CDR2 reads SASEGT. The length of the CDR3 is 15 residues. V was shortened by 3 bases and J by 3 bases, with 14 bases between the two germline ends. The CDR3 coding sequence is TGTGCCAGCAGTGATATAAGGGTAGGGGACACTGAAGCTTTCTTT. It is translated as CASSDIRVGDTEAFF.

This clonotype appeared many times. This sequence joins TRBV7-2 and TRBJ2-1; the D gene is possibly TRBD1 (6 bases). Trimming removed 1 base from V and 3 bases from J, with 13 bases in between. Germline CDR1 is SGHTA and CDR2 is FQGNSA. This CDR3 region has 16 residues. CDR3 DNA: TGTGCCAGCAGCTTAGGTCCTGGACAGATCTACAATGAGCAGTTCTTC. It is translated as CASSLGPGQIYNEQFF.

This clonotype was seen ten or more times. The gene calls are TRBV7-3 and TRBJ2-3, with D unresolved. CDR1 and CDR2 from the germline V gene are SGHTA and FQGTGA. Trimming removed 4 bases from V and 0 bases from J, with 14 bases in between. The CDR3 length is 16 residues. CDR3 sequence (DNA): TGTGCCAGCAGCTCCACCGACTGGAAGAGCACAGATACGCAGTATTTT. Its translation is CASSSTDWKSTDTQYF.

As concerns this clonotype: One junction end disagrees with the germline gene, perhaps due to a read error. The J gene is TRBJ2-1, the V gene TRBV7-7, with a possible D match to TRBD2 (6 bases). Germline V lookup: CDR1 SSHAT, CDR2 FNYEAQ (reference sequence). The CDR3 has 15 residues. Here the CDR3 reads CASSPARRAYNEQFF. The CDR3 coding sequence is TGTGCTAGCAGCCCGGCTCGGAGGGCCTACAATGAGCAGTTCTTC.

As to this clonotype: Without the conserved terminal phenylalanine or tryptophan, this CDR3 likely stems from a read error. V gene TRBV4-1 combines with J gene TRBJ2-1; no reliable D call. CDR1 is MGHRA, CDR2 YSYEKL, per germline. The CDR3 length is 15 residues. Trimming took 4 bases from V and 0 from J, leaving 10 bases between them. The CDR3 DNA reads TGCGCCAGCAGCCCTGGGTTGAGCTCCTACAATGAGCAGTTCCTC. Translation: CASSPGLSSYNEQFL.

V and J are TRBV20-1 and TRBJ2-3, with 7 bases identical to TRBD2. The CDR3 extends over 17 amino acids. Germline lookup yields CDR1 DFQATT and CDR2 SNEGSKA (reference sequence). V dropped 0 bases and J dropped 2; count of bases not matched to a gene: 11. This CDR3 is CSARDTERDTYTDTQYF. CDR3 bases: TGCAGTGCTAGAGATACTGAGCGGGATACGTACACAGATACGCAGTATTTT.

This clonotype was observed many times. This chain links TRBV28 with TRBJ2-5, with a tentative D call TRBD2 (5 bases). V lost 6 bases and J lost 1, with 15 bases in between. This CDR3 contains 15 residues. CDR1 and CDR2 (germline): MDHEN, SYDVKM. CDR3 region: CASSLVGGLQETQYF. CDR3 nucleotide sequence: TGTGCCAGCAGCTTAGTTGGAGGCCTCCAAGAGACCCAGTACTTC. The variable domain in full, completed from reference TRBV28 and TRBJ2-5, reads DVKVTQSSRYLVKRTGEKVFLECVQDMDHENMFWYRQDPGLGLRLIYFSYDVKMKEKGDIPEGYSVSREKKERFSLILESASTNQTSMYLCASSLVGGLQETQYFGPGTRLLVL.

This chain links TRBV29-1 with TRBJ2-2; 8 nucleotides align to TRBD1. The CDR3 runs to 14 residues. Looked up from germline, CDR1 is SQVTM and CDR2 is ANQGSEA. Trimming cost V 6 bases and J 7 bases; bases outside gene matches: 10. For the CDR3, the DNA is TGCAGCGTACGTACCAGGGGGCCGATCGGGGAGCTGTTTTTT. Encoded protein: CSVRTRGPIGELFF.

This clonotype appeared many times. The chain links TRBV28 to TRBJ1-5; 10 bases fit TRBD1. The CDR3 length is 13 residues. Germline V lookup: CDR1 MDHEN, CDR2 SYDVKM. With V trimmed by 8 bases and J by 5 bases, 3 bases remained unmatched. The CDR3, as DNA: TGTGCCAGCCGGACAGGGGGTCATCAGCCCCAGCATTTT. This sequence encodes CASRTGGHQPQHF.

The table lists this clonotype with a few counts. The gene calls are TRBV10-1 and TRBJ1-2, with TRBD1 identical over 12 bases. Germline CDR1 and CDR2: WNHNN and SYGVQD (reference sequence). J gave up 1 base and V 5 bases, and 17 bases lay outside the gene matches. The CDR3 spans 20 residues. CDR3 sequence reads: CASSSGTGGGIGDSNYGYTF. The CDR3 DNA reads TGCGCCAGCAGTTCCGGGACAGGGGGCGGTATTGGAGATAGTAACTATGGCTACACCTTC.

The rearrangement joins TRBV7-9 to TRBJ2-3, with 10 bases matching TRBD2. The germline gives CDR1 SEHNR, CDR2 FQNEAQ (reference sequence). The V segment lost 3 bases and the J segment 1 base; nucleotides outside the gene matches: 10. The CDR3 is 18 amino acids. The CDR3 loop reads CASSFRLAGERGTDTQYF. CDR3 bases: TGTGCCAGCAGCTTCCGACTAGCGGGTGAGAGGGGCACAGATACGCAGTATTTT.

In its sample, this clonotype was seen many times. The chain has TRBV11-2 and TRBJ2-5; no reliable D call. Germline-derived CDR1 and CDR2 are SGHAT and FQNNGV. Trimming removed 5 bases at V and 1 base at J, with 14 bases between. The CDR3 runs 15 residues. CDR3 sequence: CASSPEAVIQETQYF. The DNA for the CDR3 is TGTGCCAGCAGCCCCGAGGCAGTAATCCAAGAGACCCAGTACTTC.

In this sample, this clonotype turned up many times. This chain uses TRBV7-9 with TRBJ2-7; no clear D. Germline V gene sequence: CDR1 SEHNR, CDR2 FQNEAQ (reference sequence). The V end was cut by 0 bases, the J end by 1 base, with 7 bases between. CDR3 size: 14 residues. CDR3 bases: TGTGCCAGCAGCTTAGCTGTCGCATCCTACGAGCAGTACTTC. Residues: CASSLAVASYEQYF.

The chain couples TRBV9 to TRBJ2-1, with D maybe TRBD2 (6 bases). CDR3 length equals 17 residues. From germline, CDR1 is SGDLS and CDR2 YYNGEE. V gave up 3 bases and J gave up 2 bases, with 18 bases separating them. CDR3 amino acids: CASSAPGSGEAYNEQFF. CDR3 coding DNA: TGTGCCAGCAGCGCCCCCGGTAGCGGAGAGGCCTACAATGAGCAGTTCTTC.

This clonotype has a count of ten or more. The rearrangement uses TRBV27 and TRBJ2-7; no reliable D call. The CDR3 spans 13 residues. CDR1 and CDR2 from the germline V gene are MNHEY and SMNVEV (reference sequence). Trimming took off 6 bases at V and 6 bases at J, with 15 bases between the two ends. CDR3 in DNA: TGTGCCAGCAGACCTCTAACCCGGACCGAGCAGTACTTC. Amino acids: CASRPLTRTEQYF.

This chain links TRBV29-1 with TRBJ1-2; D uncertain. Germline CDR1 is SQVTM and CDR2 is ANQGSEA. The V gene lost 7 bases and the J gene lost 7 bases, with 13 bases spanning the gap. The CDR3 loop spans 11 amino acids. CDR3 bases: TGCAGCGCCCGCCGGAGAGGTGGCTACACCTTC. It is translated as CSARRRGGYTF.

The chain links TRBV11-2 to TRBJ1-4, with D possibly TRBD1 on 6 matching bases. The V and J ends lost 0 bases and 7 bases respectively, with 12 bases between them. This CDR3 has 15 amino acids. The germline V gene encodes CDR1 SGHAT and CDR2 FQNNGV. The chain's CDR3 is CASSLEAGELEKLFF. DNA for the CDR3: TGTGCCAGCAGCTTAGAAGCAGGGGAGCTTGAAAAACTGTTTTTT.

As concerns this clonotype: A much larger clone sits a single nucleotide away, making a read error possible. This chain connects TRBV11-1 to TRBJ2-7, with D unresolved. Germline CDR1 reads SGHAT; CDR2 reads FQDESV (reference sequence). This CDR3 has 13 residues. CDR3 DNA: TGTGCCAGCAGATTAGGGTTTGCCTACGAGCAGTACTTC. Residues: CASRLGFAYEQYF.